The T cell receptor beta chain described here comes from a study of siplizumab effects on memory and regulatory T cells. Sequencing was performed with immunoSEQ multiplex PCR; in TCRdb, only in-frame clones are kept and a portion is missing. The repertoire holds about 94,000 clones, with 94% as singletons. The CDR3 has 15 amino acids. The germline CDR1 and CDR2 sequences are SGHVS and FQNEAQ. V was clipped by 4 bases and J by 5 bases, with 17 bases between them. Input material: non-Treg CD4+ T cells sorted from blood. V and J are TRBV7-8 and TRBJ1-2; perhaps TRBD1 as D (5 bases). This TCR was sampled from a human donor in good health. The CDR3 loop reads CASSSRETDLYGYTF. CDR3 in DNA: TGTGCCAGCAGCTCGAGGGAGACAGATCTATATGGCTACACCTTC.